What follows is one T cell receptor (beta chain) and its context. These data originate in a study of T-cell memory formation after mild COVID-19. Overall study: There were largely donor-specific TCR clusters.

TCRdb re-called the 5' RACE reads through MiXCR, storing one row per CDR3 protein. The sample holds over 500,000 distinct CDR3 sequences, approximately 15% seen once. This CDR3 comprises 12 residues. The V end was cut by 0 bases, the J end by 8 bases, with 5 bases between. Per germline, CDR1 SGDLS and CDR2 YYNGEE. The chain is built from TRBV9 and TRBJ2-2; D is unclear. The sequence came from an adult woman who had mild COVID-19 (a few samples of this study predate the infection). Cell type and time point are not known. The sequenced material came from PBMCs or a T cell subset sorted from them (not recorded which). CDR3 protein: CASSVASGELFF. The CDR3 bases are TGTGCCAGCAGCGTAGCTTCAGGGGAGCTGTTTTTT.